This T cell receptor beta chain was documented in a study of shared clonotypes between healthy human individuals. Profiling relied on immunoSEQ multiplex PCR, and the TCRdb table lists in-frame clones only, not all of them. The table has some 2.1 million clones, roughly 96% seen once. The CDR3 covers 14 residues. V lost 7 bases, J lost 7 bases, and 16 bases lay in between. Germline loops: CDR1 MDHEN, CDR2 SYDVKM. This TCR was sampled from a man between 18 and 35 years old in good health. The V call is TRBV28, the J call TRBJ1-4, with D unresolved. Sequencing was performed on naive CD4+ T cells sorted from blood. Subset reported: CD45RA+ positively selected. This CDR3 is CASKRQSYSEKLFF. DNA for the CDR3: TGTGCCAGCAAACGTCAGTCTTACTCTGAAAAACTGTTTTTT.